The 19 T cell receptor beta chains below were found in one sample sequenced in a study of T-cell memory formation after mild COVID-19. TCRdb reanalysed the 5' RACE reads using MiXCR and keeps one entry per CDR3 protein. The data hold some 160,000 distinct CDR3 sequences, with 25% to 40% observed a single time. Source material: PBMCs or a T cell subset sorted from them (not recorded which). These receptors originate from an adult woman who had mild COVID-19 (a few samples of this study predate the infection). Cell type and time point are not known.

This chain links TRBV16 with TRBJ1-5; D is unresolved. CDR1 is KGHSY and CDR2 is FQNENV in the germline V gene. This CDR3 is built from 16 residues. V shed 3 bases and J shed 0 bases, with 12 bases lying between them. The CDR3: CASSHLAADSNQPQHF. In DNA form, the CDR3 reads TGTGCCAGCAGCCATTTAGCCGCCGATAGCAATCAGCCCCAGCATTTT.

J is TRBJ1-2 and V is TRBV24-1; D is undetermined. The CDR3 contains 13 residues. V was trimmed by 1 base and J by 8 bases, leaving 10 bases between them. From germline, CDR1 is KGHDR and CDR2 SFDVKD. The DNA for the CDR3 is TGTGCCACCAGTGATTTTCGGGGTTCCGGCTACACCTTC. Protein sequence: CATSDFRGSGYTF.

The chain has TRBV29-1 and TRBJ1-1, with D tentatively TRBD1 (5 bases). There are 13 residues in the CDR3. Germline CDR1 SQVTM, CDR2 ANQGSEA. Trimming cost V 7 bases and J 4 bases, with 16 bases left between them. CDR3: CSATSRGFTEAFF. The CDR3 DNA follows: TGCAGCGCCACCAGCCGGGGGTTCACTGAAGCTTTCTTT.

This sequence joins TRBV5-1 and TRBJ1-1, with 7 bases identical to TRBD1. The CDR3 has 14 amino acids. Germline trimming cut 5 bases from V and 4 bases from J; bases unmatched to any gene: 8. Germline V CDR1 and CDR2: SGHRS, YFSETQ. CDR3: CASRGTDGATEAFF. The CDR3 coding sequence is TGCGCCAGCAGGGGGACAGATGGGGCCACTGAAGCTTTCTTT.

The chain is built from TRBV21-1 and TRBJ2-7; TRBD2 was called by the table and not checked on the DNA. TRBV21-1 is assigned pseudogene status. This CDR3 comprises 15 residues. In DNA form, the CDR3 reads TGTGCCAGCAGCAATACTGCGGGACTCTCCTACGAGCAGTACTTC. Protein: CASSNTAGLSYEQYF.

The chain has TRBV20-1 and TRBJ2-1; 8 bases line up with TRBD2. This CDR3 contains 12 residues. Germline lookup yields CDR1 DFQATT and CDR2 SNEGSKA (reference sequence). With V trimmed by 5 bases and J by 7 bases, 4 bases remained unmatched. The CDR3 loop reads CSAHRGGNEQFF. In DNA, the CDR3 is TGCAGTGCTCACCGGGGGGGAAATGAGCAGTTCTTC.

The chain combines TRBV5-1 with TRBJ2-7; D unclear. Trimming pared 0 bases from V and 1 base from J, leaving 8 bases between. CDR1 and CDR2 from the germline V gene are SGHRS and YFSETQ. The CDR3 length is 14 residues. The CDR3 nucleotides read TGCGCCAGCAGCTTGGCCGAAGGGTCCTACGAGCAGTACTTC. Protein: CASSLAEGSYEQYF.

This sequence joins TRBV4-2 and TRBJ2-1; TRBD1 matches 9 bases. Losses at the gene ends were 1 base for V and 6 bases for J; bases not matched to a gene: 1. The CDR3 runs to 14 residues. From germline, CDR1 is LGHNA and CDR2 YNFKEQ. CDR3 region: CASSQGTGVNEQFF. The CDR3 region has the DNA TGTGCCAGCAGCCAAGGGACAGGGGTCAATGAGCAGTTCTTC.

The CDR3 loop is CASRPAGTGGINYGYTF. In nucleotides, the CDR3 is TGTGCCAGCAGACCCGCCGGGACAGGGGGCATTAACTATGGCTACACCTTC. The chain has TRBV12-3 or TRBV12-4 and TRBJ1-2, with TRBD1 matching 12 bases. CDR3 size: 17 residues. V dropped 6 bases and J dropped 1; count of bases not matched to a gene: 9.

This clonotype came up many times. The rearrangement links TRBV4-1 to TRBJ1-1; D possibly corresponds to TRBD1 (5 bases). Germline values: CDR1 MGHRA, CDR2 YSYEKL. This CDR3 comprises 15 residues. V lost 0 bases, J lost 4 bases, and 12 bases lay in between. Here the CDR3 DNA reads TGCGCCAGCAGCCAAGATCGGGGCGGGGCCACTGAAGCTTTCTTT. Its translation is CASSQDRGGATEAFF.

The V gene is TRBV29-1, the J gene TRBJ1-3, with 7 nucleotides matching TRBD1. The CDR3 totals 15 residues. CDR1 SQVTM and CDR2 ANQGSEA come from the germline V gene. The V gene end was trimmed by 7 bases and the J gene end by 0 bases; junction bases not matched to a gene: 9. CDR3 bases: TGCAGCGCCAGGGGGATGGGGAGCTCTGGAAACACCATATATTTT. Translating it yields CSARGMGSSGNTIYF.

This clonotype has only a few counts. V is TRBV15 and J is TRBJ2-1, with 7 bases that match TRBD2. V dropped 1 base and J dropped 8; count of bases not matched to a gene: 11. Looked up from germline, CDR1 is LNHNV and CDR2 is YYDKDF (reference sequence). This CDR3 is built from 16 residues. The CDR3 DNA sequence: TGTGCCACCAGCAGAGTACTAGCGAGCTCCGCCGATGAGCAGTTCTTC. Translated: CATSRVLASSADEQFF.

The chain has TRBV20-1 and TRBJ2-7, with D perhaps TRBD1 or TRBD2 (5 bases each). Trimming left V 2 bases short and J 4 bases short, with 15 bases between. The CDR3 spans 14 residues. Germline CDR1 reads DFQATT; CDR2 reads SNEGSKA (reference sequence). CDR3 coding DNA: TGCAGTGCTAGAAACGGGACCATACCTTACGAGCAGTACTTC. Translation gives CSARNGTIPYEQYF.

The chain carries TRBV7-6 and TRBJ1-1, with D perhaps TRBD1 (6 bases). Germline V gene sequence: CDR1 SGHVS, CDR2 FNYEAQ. The CDR3 runs to 15 residues. Trimming pared 1 base from V and 4 bases from J, leaving 13 bases between. CDR3: CASSLELGARTEAFF. In nucleotides, the CDR3 is TGTGCCAGCAGCTTAGAATTGGGGGCGCGCACTGAAGCTTTCTTT.

This clonotype appeared many times. The V and J genes are TRBV6-6 and TRBJ2-1, with D unresolved. CDR3 length: 14 residues. Germline V gene lookup returns CDR1 MNHNY and CDR2 SVGAGI (reference sequence). V was trimmed by 5 bases and J by 1 base, leaving 9 bases between them. CDR3 DNA sequence: TGTGCCAGCAGTCCCGGGCAGTCCTACAATGAGCAGTTCTTC. Encoded protein: CASSPGQSYNEQFF.

This chain links TRBV5-1 with TRBJ2-2; 8 nucleotides align to TRBD2. V lost 0 bases to trimming and J lost 10 bases; unmatched junction nucleotides: 11. From germline, CDR1 is SGHRS and CDR2 YFSETQ. The CDR3 totals 16 residues. CDR3 sequence reads: CASSLAPGGTRPELFF. CDR3 nucleotides: TGCGCCAGCAGCTTGGCCCCGGGGGGGACCCGCCCGGAGCTGTTTTTT.

V and J are TRBV7-2 and TRBJ2-3; 8 bases fit TRBD2. CDR3 length: 15 residues. Germline V gene data show CDR1 as SGHTA and CDR2 as FQGNSA. The ends lost 5 bases at V and 2 bases at J; junction bases unmatched: 6. This CDR3 is CASSPGTSSTDTQYF. The CDR3 DNA reads TGTGCCAGCAGCCCAGGGACTAGTTCCACAGATACGCAGTATTTT.

J is TRBJ1-2 and V is TRBV2; TRBD1 agrees at 7 bases. The junction had 6 bases not matched to a gene; V was cut back by 4 bases and J by 7 bases. In germline, CDR1 is SNHLY, CDR2 FYNNEI. The CDR3 runs to 13 residues. The CDR3 DNA follows: TGTGCCAGCAGTGGGGACAGACAAGGTGGCTACACCTTC. It translates to CASSGDRQGGYTF.

The V and J genes are TRBV4-2 and TRBJ1-3; the D is unclear. The germline V and J ends were trimmed by 0 bases and 0 bases, with 15 bases remaining between them. CDR3 size: 18 residues. Germline V gene data show CDR1 as LGHNA and CDR2 as YNFKEQ. The CDR3 region is CASSQDRLAAASGNTIYF. The CDR3 DNA follows: TGTGCCAGCAGCCAAGATCGGTTGGCAGCAGCCTCTGGAAACACCATATATTTT.